These 30 T cell receptor beta chains originate from one sample sequenced in a study of regulatory and conventional T cells in RAG deficiency. Measured with immunoSEQ multiplex PCR; TCRdb has only the in-frame clones, and not every one. Found here are some 20,000 clones, 80% to 90% of them singletons; the top ten hold roughly 1.4%. Regulatory T cells were sorted from blood as CD4+ CD25-high CD127-low cells. The same data also went into a second study, on regulatory T cells. That publication notes: The PCR used 52 TRBV and 13 TRBJ primers.

The sample comprised Tregs sorted from blood. The source is a human donor in good health.

The chain employs TRBV10-1 and TRBJ1-5, with 11 bases identical to TRBD1. The CDR3 is made up of 21 amino acids. V gave up 9 bases and J gave up 5 bases; unmatched junction bases: 27. Germline CDR1 reads WNHNN; CDR2 reads SYGVQD (reference sequence). The CDR3 sequence: CASQNPFTGTGGSYGYQPQHF. DNA for the CDR3: TGCGCCAGTCAGAACCCTTTTACCGGGACAGGGGGTAGTTACGGTTATCAGCCCCAGCATTTT.

This chain joins TRBV18 and TRBJ1-3; TRBD1 matches 7 bases. Per germline, CDR1 KGHSH and CDR2 LQKENI. The CDR3 sequence is 17 residues long. V lost 3 bases and J lost 0; bases outside the gene matches: 8. The CDR3 region has the DNA TGTGCCAGCTCACCTAGGTGGGACAGCTACTCTGGAAACACCATATATTTT. Translated, it gives CASSPRWDSYSGNTIYF.

CDR3 amino acids: CSVGFTDTQYF. CDR3 nucleotide sequence: TGCAGCGTTGGGTTCACAGATACGCAGTATTTT. The chain links TRBV29-1 to TRBJ2-3; D is unresolved. Germline CDR1 and CDR2: SQVTM and ANQGSEA. Trimming took 4 bases from V and 2 from J, leaving 4 bases between them. The CDR3 spans 11 residues.

The rearrangement uses TRBV6-1 and TRBJ2-3; D call uncertain. Trimming removed 9 bases at V and 4 bases at J, with 17 bases between. The germline gives CDR1 MNHNS, CDR2 SASEGT. The CDR3 loop spans 14 amino acids. Here the CDR3 DNA reads TGTGCCAGTCTGGGTGATAGGATCCCAGATACGCAGTATTTT. Its protein product is CASLGDRIPDTQYF.

The V gene is TRBV6-6, the J gene TRBJ1-2, with TRBD1 identical over 8 bases. The CDR3 consists of 16 residues. V lost 0 bases and J lost 4; bases outside the gene matches: 7. The germline gives CDR1 MNHNY, CDR2 SVGAGI (reference sequence). The CDR3: CASSYSGQANSYGYTF. The CDR3 bases are TGTGCCAGCAGTTACTCGGGACAGGCGAACTCCTATGGCTACACCTTC.

This chain links TRBV6-6 with TRBJ1-2; D not certain. The CDR3 runs to 16 residues. The germline V and J ends were trimmed by 0 bases and 2 bases, with 13 bases remaining between them. Germline CDR1 MNHNY, CDR2 SVGAGI (reference sequence). In DNA form, the CDR3 reads TGTGCCAGCAGTTACTCGAGAGTTGCACAGAACTATGGCTACACCTTC. This codes for CASSYSRVAQNYGYTF.

This clone was detected once. This chain links TRBV6-1 with TRBJ1-1, with 7 bases that match TRBD1. CDR1 is MNHNS, CDR2 SASEGT, per germline. After removal of 5 bases from V and 5 bases from J, the junction contained 8 bases not matched to a gene. The CDR3 totals 14 residues. The CDR3 nucleotides read TGTGCCAGCAGTTCGCCGGGACAGCGGACTGAAGCTTTCTTT. It encodes CASSSPGQRTEAFF.

The rearrangement links TRBV7-9 to TRBJ2-7, with TRBD2 as a possible D gene (5 bases). Per germline, CDR1 SEHNR and CDR2 FQNEAQ (reference sequence). The germline V and J ends were trimmed by 1 base and 5 bases, with 12 bases remaining between them. The CDR3 runs 14 residues. For the CDR3, the DNA is TGTGCCAGCAGCTTAGATGCTAGCCCTAACGAGCAGTACTTC. Protein product: CASSLDASPNEQYF.

This chain connects TRBV5-1 to TRBJ1-2; possible D gene TRBD1, 6 bases. Per the germline V gene, CDR1 is SGHRS and CDR2 is YFSETQ. CDR3 size: 15 residues. The germline V and J ends were trimmed by 0 bases and 2 bases, with 11 bases remaining between them. DNA for the CDR3: TGCGCCAGCAGCTTGGAAGGGGGTTCGAACTATGGCTACACCTTC. It codes for CASSLEGGSNYGYTF.

The chain joins TRBV2 to TRBJ1-2, with D perhaps TRBD1 (5 bases). V was clipped by 6 bases and J by 4 bases, with 21 bases between them. Germline V gene data show CDR1 as SNHLY and CDR2 as FYNNEI. This CDR3 has 16 amino acids. The CDR3 sequence is CASRTGGRAPGYGYTF. The CDR3 bases are TGTGCCAGCAGGACGGGGGGGAGGGCCCCTGGCTATGGCTACACCTTC.

The rearrangement joins TRBV27 to TRBJ2-3, with D uncertain. With 3 bases removed from V and 5 bases from J, the gap between germline ends came to 15 bases. The CDR3 covers 15 residues. Germline loops: CDR1 MNHEY, CDR2 SMNVEV (reference sequence). The CDR3 loop is CASSFEVRTQDTQYF. The DNA of the CDR3 is TGTGCCAGCAGTTTCGAAGTCCGCACACAAGATACGCAGTATTTT.

V and J are TRBV11-2 and TRBJ1-2; D is unresolved. CDR3 length equals 14 residues. The germline CDR1 and CDR2 sequences are SGHAT and FQNNGV. V was shortened by 4 bases and J by 2 bases, with 11 bases between the two germline ends. CDR3 sequence reads: CASSYGRFNYGYTF. CDR3 in DNA: TGTGCCAGCAGCTACGGACGGTTCAACTATGGCTACACCTTC.

The rearrangement uses TRBV2 and TRBJ2-7, with TRBD2 matching 12 bases. Losses at the gene ends were 5 bases for V and 0 bases for J; bases not matched to a gene: 11. The CDR3 covers 18 residues. From germline, CDR1 is SNHLY and CDR2 FYNNEI. The CDR3 nucleotides are TGTGCCAGCAGTTCGGTCCTAGCGGGGGGGCGAAACTCCTACGAGCAGTACTTC. Translating gives CASSSVLAGGRNSYEQYF.

The genes are TRBV5-6 and TRBJ1-2; D ambiguous. The germline V gene has CDR1 SGHDT and CDR2 YYEEEE. The V gene lost 0 bases and the J gene lost 5 bases, with 11 bases spanning the gap. The CDR3 totals 14 residues. CDR3 loop: CASSLVQAGYGYTF. The CDR3, as DNA: TGTGCCAGCAGCTTGGTTCAGGCGGGGTATGGCTACACCTTC.

Only a few counts were recorded for this clone. The J gene is TRBJ1-5, the V gene TRBV4-1; 7 bases are a match to TRBD1. Looked up from germline, CDR1 is MGHRA and CDR2 is YSYEKL. Trimming took 0 bases from V and 0 from J; bases not matched to a gene: 8. The CDR3 extends over 18 amino acids. The CDR3, as DNA: TGCGCCAGCAGCCAAGAACCCGACAGGGCTGATAGCAATCAGCCCCAGCATTTT. This encodes CASSQEPDRADSNQPQHF.

This clone was counted between two and nine times. The rearrangement uses TRBV18 and TRBJ1-6; 9 bases agree with TRBD1. The J segment lost 5 bases and the V segment lost 6 bases, leaving 2 bases of the junction unmatched. Germline-derived CDR1 and CDR2 are KGHSH and LQKENI. This CDR3 comprises 14 residues. The CDR3: CASSGTGNNSPLHF. The CDR3 region has the DNA TGTGCCAGCTCTGGGACAGGGAATAATTCACCCCTCCACTTT.

This clone has just one count. The chain is built from TRBV11-2 and TRBJ2-4; 13 nucleotides agree with TRBD2. This CDR3 has 17 amino acids. The V gene end was trimmed by 5 bases and the J gene end by 0 bases; junction bases not matched to a gene: 4. From germline, CDR1 is SGHAT and CDR2 FQNNGV. The CDR3 reads CASSLGLAGLAKNIQYF. CDR3 bases: TGTGCCAGCAGCCTGGGACTAGCGGGACTAGCCAAAAACATTCAGTACTTC.

This clone was detected only once. The chain combines TRBV19 with TRBJ2-1; TRBD1 matches at 7 bases. Germline loops: CDR1 LNHDA, CDR2 SQIVND (reference sequence). V lost 5 bases, J lost 9 bases, and 16 bases stayed unmatched. The CDR3 has 16 amino acids. CDR3 in DNA: TGTGCCAGTAGTCCAGAACTCCCGACAGGGTATGGTGAGCAGTTCTTC. It specifies CASSPELPTGYGEQFF.

V and J are TRBV5-6 and TRBJ2-7; TRBD2 is a possible D gene (6 bases). Trimming stripped 4 bases from V and 2 bases from J, with 13 bases between. The CDR3 is 14 residues long. Germline V gene lookup returns CDR1 SGHDT and CDR2 YYEEEE. CDR3 coding DNA: TGTGCCAGCAGCCCGGTGGGGAGGACCTACGAGCAGTACTTC. Protein sequence: CASSPVGRTYEQYF.

The chain combines TRBV7-8 with TRBJ1-6; 7 bases are shared with TRBD1. This CDR3 spans 17 amino acids. Germline CDR1 is SGHVS and CDR2 is FQNEAQ. V shed 1 base, J shed 6 bases, and the junction held 9 bases outside the gene matches. CDR3 protein: CASSLVRGQRLNSPLHF. The CDR3 DNA reads as TGTGCCAGCAGCTTAGTCCGGGGACAGAGACTTAATTCACCCCTCCACTTT.

This rearrangement joins TRBV7-9 to TRBJ2-7; 8 bases agree with TRBD1. Per the germline V gene, CDR1 is SEHNR and CDR2 is FQNEAQ (reference sequence). This CDR3 spans 15 amino acids. V was clipped by 1 base and J by 7 bases; unmatched bases: 9. The CDR3 DNA reads as TGTGCCAGCAGCTTAGTCGACAGGGGTCTGTTTGAGCAGTACTTC. Its protein is CASSLVDRGLFEQYF.

This clone was observed a single time. The chain employs TRBV30 and TRBJ1-1; no firm D call. The CDR3 loop spans 13 amino acids. V lost 2 bases, J lost 0 bases, and 7 bases lay in between. In germline, CDR1 is GTSNPN, CDR2 SVGIG (reference sequence). The CDR3 DNA is TGTGCCTGGAGTTTTAGCATGAACACTGAAGCTTTCTTT. This sequence encodes CAWSFSMNTEAFF.

The V call is TRBV5-4, the J call TRBJ2-1; 11 positions match TRBD2. Germline V gives CDR1 SGHNT, CDR2 YYREEE (reference sequence). V gave up 1 base and J gave up 7 bases; unmatched junction bases: 10. The CDR3 covers 17 residues. CDR3 DNA sequence: TGTGCCAGCAGCTTGACTAGCGGGGGTCGATCTGGTAATGAGCAGTTCTTC. Translation gives CASSLTSGGRSGNEQFF. The variable domain in full, completed from reference TRBV5-4 and TRBJ2-1, reads ETGVTQSPTHLIKTRGQQVTLRCSSQSGHNTVSWYQQALGQGPQFIFQYYREEENGRGNFPPRFSGLQFPNYSSELNVNALELDDSALYLCASSLTSGGRSGNEQFFGPGTRLTVL.

The rearrangement joins TRBV11-3 to TRBJ2-1; 12 bases line up with TRBD2. The CDR3 has 17 amino acids. V was clipped by 4 bases and J by 8 bases; unmatched bases: 12. The germline V gene encodes CDR1 SGHNT and CDR2 YENEEA. The CDR3 DNA is TGTGCCAGCAGCTCCCGGACTAGCGGGGAAGTAATAGATGAGCAGTTCTTC. Amino acid sequence: CASSSRTSGEVIDEQFF.

The chain has TRBV6-5 and TRBJ2-7; TRBD2 matches 8 bases. The CDR3 has 13 residues. V gave up 7 bases and J gave up 2 bases; unmatched junction bases: 4. Germline CDR1 is MNHEY and CDR2 is SVGAGI. CDR3 sequence: CASKRGTTYEQYF. CDR3 nucleotides: TGTGCCAGCAAGCGGGGGACCACCTACGAGCAGTACTTC.

Comment on this clone: The conserved final phenylalanine or tryptophan is absent from the CDR3, which likely points to a read error. The chain joins TRBV7-6 to TRBJ2-7; D ambiguous. V lost 1 base and J 1 base, leaving 8 bases between the germline ends. The CDR3 runs 14 residues. In germline, CDR1 is SGHVS, CDR2 FNYEAQ. The CDR3, as DNA: TGTGCCAGCAGCTTAGATGCAGATTCCTACGAGCAGTACCTC. Translation gives CASSLDADSYEQYL.

The CDR3 loop is CARDTANEKLFF. CDR3 DNA sequence: TGTGCCCGGGACACGGCTAATGAAAAACTGTTTTTT. V is TRBV30 and J is TRBJ1-4; weak D call: TRBD1 (6 bases). The CDR3 spans 12 residues. Germline V gene sequence: CDR1 GTSNPN, CDR2 SVGIG (reference sequence). The V gene lost 8 bases and the J gene lost 3 bases, with 10 bases spanning the gap. Variable domain in full (rest from reference TRBV30 and TRBJ1-4): SQTIHQWPATLVQPVGSPLSLECTVEGTSNPNLYWYRQAAGRGLQLLFYSVGIGQISSEVPQNLSASRPQDRQFILSSKKLLLSDSGFYLCARDTANEKLFFGSGTQLSVL.

The J gene is TRBJ1-1, the V gene TRBV2, with D uncertain. This CDR3 comprises 15 residues. The V end was cut by 0 bases, the J end by 2 bases, with 10 bases between. Germline assignment: CDR1 SNHLY and CDR2 FYNNEI. The CDR3 protein is CASSEAGPDNTEAFF. For the CDR3, the DNA is TGTGCCAGCAGTGAAGCGGGTCCAGATAACACTGAAGCTTTCTTT.

The V and J genes are TRBV15 and TRBJ1-5, with TRBD1 matching over 8 bases. V shed 0 bases, J shed 4 bases, and the junction held 11 bases outside the gene matches. In germline, CDR1 is LNHNV, CDR2 YYDKDF (reference sequence). This CDR3 contains 18 residues. The CDR3 DNA reads TGTGCCACCAGCAGAGATAACGACCGGACAGGGAAGAATCAGCCCCAGCATTTT. Protein sequence: CATSRDNDRTGKNQPQHF.

This clone occurred a few times. The rearrangement uses TRBV11-2 and TRBJ1-5; the D gene is possibly TRBD1 (5 bases). The CDR3 is made up of 12 amino acids. The germline V gene has CDR1 SGHAT and CDR2 FQNNGV. The V end was cut by 3 bases, the J end by 15 bases, with 15 bases between. CDR3 protein: CASSFSGGPLHF. The CDR3 bases are TGTGCCAGCAGCTTCTCTGGGGGACCTCTGCATTTT.